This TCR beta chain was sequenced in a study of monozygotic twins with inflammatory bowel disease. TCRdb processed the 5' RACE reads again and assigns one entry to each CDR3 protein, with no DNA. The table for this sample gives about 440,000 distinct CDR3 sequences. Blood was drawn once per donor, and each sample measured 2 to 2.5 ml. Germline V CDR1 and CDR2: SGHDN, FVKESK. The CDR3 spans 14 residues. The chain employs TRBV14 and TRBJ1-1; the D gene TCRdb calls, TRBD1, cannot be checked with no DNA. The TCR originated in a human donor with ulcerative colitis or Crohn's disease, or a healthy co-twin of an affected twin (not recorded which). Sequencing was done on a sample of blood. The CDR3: CASSPDSMNTEAFF.